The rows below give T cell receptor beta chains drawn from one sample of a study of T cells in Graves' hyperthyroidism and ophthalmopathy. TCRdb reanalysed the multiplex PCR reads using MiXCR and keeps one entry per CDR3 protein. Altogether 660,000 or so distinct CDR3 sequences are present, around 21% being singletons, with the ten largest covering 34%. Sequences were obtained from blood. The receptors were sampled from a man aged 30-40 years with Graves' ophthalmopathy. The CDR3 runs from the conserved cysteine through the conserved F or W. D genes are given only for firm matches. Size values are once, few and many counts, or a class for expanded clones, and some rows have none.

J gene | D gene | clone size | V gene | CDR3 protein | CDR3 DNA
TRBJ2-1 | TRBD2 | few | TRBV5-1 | CASSWGGTSGVEQFF | TGCGCCAGCAGCTGGGGCGGGACTAGCGGCGTTGAGCAGTTCTTC
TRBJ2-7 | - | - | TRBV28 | CASSSKDRPSTYEQYF | TGTGCCAGCAGTTCCAAGGACCGCCCTTCGACCTACGAGCAGTACTTC
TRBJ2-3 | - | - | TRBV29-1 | CSVGQDRRDTQYF | TGCAGCGTTGGACAGGACCGCCGGGATACGCAGTATTTT
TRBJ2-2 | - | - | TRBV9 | CASSPWGTGELFF | TGTGCCAGCAGCCCCTGGGGCACCGGGGAGCTGTTTTTT
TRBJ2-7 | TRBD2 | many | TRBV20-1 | CSARGLAGSYEQYF | TGCAGTGCTCGAGGACTAGCGGGCTCCTACGAGCAGTACTTC
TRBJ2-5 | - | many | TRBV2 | CASSDRAGRGETQYF | TGTGCCAGCAGTGACAGGGCAGGACGGGGGGAGACCCAGTACTTC
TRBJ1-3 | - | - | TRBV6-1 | CASHPADSGNTIYF | TGTGCCAGCCACCCGGCGGACAGCGGAAACACCATATATTTT
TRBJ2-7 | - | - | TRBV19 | CASSIASGAREQYF | TGTGCCAGTAGTATCGCGTCGGGGGCGCGCGAGCAGTACTTC
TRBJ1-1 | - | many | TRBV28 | CASSPMVRGMNTEAFF | TGTGCCAGCAGTCCTATGGTCCGGGGGATGAACACTGAAGCTTTCTTT
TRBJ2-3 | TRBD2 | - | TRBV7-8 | CASSQRTSPDTQYF | TGTGCCAGCAGCCAACGGACTAGCCCAGATACGCAGTATTTT
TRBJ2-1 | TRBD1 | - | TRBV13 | CASSPRTGGTYNEQFF | TGTGCCAGCAGCCCGAGGACAGGGGGGACCTACAATGAGCAGTTCTTC
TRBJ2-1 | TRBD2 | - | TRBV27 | CASGEGGLNEQFF | TGTGCCAGCGGTGAGGGAGGGCTTAATGAGCAGTTCTTC
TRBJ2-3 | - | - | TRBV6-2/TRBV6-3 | CASTKAVPTDTQYF | TGTGCCAGCACCAAAGCGGTACCCACAGATACGCAGTATTTT
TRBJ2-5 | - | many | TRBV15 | CATSRDREETQYF | TGTGCCACCAGCAGAGACAGGGAAGAGACCCAGTACTTC
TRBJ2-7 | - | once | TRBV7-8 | CASSLMQDPVAYEQYF | TGTGCCAGCAGCCTAATGCAGGATCCTGTCGCTTACGAGCAGTACTTC
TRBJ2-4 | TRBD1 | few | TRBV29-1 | CSARLAGGQYF | TGCAGCGCCAGGCTGGCAGGGGGTCAGTACTTC
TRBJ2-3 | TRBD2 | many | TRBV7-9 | CASSWRLAGADTQYF | TGTGCCAGCAGCTGGAGACTAGCGGGAGCAGATACGCAGTATTTT
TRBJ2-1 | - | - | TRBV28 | CASLGGRGRNEQFF | TGTGCCAGCTTGGGTGGGAGGGGGAGGAATGAGCAGTTCTTC
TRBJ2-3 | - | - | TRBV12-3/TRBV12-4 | CASSFPGNTQYF | TGTGCCAGCAGTTTCCCAGGGAATACGCAGTATTTT
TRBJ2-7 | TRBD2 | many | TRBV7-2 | CASSLDRTSGSLFAYEQYF | TGTGCCAGCAGCTTAGATCGAACTAGCGGGAGTCTTTTCGCCTACGAGCAGTACTTC
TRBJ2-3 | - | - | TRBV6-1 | CASGWSTDTQYF | TGTGCCTCGGGGTGGAGCACAGATACGCAGTATTTT
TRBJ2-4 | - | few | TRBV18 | CASSQQGGMNIQYF | TGTGCCAGCTCACAACAGGGAGGGATGAACATTCAGTACTTC
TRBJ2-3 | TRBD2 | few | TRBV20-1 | CSASHLAGWQYF | TGCAGTGCTAGTCACCTAGCGGGGTGGCAGTATTTT
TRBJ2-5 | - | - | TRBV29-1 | CSVEVRQETQYF | TGCAGCGTTGAAGTTCGACAAGAGACCCAGTACTTC
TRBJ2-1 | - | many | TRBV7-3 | CASSYQNNEQFF | TGTGCCAGCAGCTACCAAAACAATGAGCAGTTCTTC
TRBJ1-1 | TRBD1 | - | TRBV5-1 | CASSKQGGNTEAFF | TGCGCCAGCAGCAAACAGGGGGGGAACACTGAAGCTTTCTTT
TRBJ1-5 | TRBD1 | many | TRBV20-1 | CSGGGGGGQPQHF | TGCAGTGGAGGGGGCGGGGGCGGTCAGCCCCAGCATTTT
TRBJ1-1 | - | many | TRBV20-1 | CSARDYTEAFF | TGCAGTGCTAGAGATTACACTGAAGCTTTCTTT
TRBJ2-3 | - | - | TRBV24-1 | CATSDLGQGATDTQYF | TGTGCCACCAGTGATTTAGGCCAGGGAGCGACAGATACGCAGTATTTT
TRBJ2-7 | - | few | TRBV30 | CAWSVGPPYEQYF | TGTGCCTGGAGTGTAGGACCTCCTTACGAGCAGTACTTC
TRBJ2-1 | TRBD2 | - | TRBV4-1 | CASSAAGVVGNEQFF | TGCGCCAGCAGCGCCGCGGGAGTAGTGGGCAATGAGCAGTTCTTC
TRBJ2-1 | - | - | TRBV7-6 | CASSVRRETAYNEQFF | TGTGCCAGCAGCGTCAGGAGGGAGACGGCTTACAATGAGCAGTTCTTC
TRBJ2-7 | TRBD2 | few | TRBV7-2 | CASSWTSASSYEQYF | TGTGCCAGCAGCTGGACTAGCGCGAGCTCCTACGAGCAGTACTTC
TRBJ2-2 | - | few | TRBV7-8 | CASSLRVRVTGELFF | TGTGCCAGCAGCCTCAGGGTCAGGGTTACCGGGGAGCTGTTTTTT
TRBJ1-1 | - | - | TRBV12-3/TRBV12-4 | CASSHRHQNTEAFF | TGTGCCAGCAGCCACCGACACCAGAACACTGAAGCTTTCTTT
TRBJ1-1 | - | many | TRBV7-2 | CASRLTGLNTEAFF | TGTGCCAGCAGGCTTACAGGTTTAAACACTGAAGCTTTCTTT
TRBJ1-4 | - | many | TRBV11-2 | CASSLGSIEKLFF | TGTGCCAGCAGCCTGGGCAGTATCGAAAAACTGTTTTTT
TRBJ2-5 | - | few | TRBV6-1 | CASSEGPFRETQYF | TGTGCCAGCAGTGAGGGACCTTTCCGAGAGACCCAGTACTTC
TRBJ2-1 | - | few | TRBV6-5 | CASSYGVARHSANEQFF | TGTGCCAGCAGTTACGGGGTAGCGAGACACTCAGCTAATGAGCAGTTCTTC
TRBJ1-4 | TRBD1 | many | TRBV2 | CASSEFSGQAEKLFF | TGTGCCAGCAGTGAATTCTCAGGACAGGCTGAAAAACTGTTTTTT
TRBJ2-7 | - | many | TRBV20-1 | CSAPQVGAYEQYF | TGCAGTGCTCCCCAAGTGGGAGCCTACGAGCAGTACTTC
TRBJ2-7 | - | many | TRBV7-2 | CASSFTGQGQYF | TGTGCCAGCAGCTTCACAGGTCAGGGGCAGTACTTC
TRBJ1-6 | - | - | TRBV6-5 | CASSYSRIFNSPLHF | TGTGCCAGCAGTTACTCGAGGATATTCAATTCACCCCTCCACTTT
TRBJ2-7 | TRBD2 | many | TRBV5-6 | CASATSGSYEQYF | TGTGCCAGCGCGACTAGCGGGAGTTACGAGCAGTACTTC
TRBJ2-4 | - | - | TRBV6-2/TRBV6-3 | CASSRQLQDIQYF | TGTGCCAGCAGTCGACAGCTCCAGGACATTCAGTACTTC
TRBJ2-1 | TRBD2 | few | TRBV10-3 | CAINVAGEQFF | TGTGCAATCAACGTAGCGGGTGAGCAGTTCTTC
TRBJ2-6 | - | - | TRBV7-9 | CASSRKGTGANVLTF | TGTGCCAGCAGCCGAAAGGGAACCGGGGCCAACGTCCTGACTTTC
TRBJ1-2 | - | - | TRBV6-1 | CASRTSGSDGYTF | TGTGCCAGCAGAACATCAGGGTCTGATGGCTACACCTTC
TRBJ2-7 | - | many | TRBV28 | CASSSTALRQYF | TGTGCCAGCAGTTCCACAGCCCTTCGGCAGTACTTC
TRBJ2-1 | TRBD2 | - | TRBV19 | CASSTLAGVRDEQFF | TGTGCCAGTAGTACCCTAGCGGGAGTTAGAGATGAGCAGTTCTTC
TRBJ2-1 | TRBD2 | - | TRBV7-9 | CASSVALAGVGEQFF | TGTGCCAGCAGTGTTGCACTAGCGGGAGTAGGCGAGCAGTTCTTC
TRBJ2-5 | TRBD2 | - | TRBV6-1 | CARGWLAGGETQYF | TGTGCCAGAGGGTGGCTAGCGGGAGGAGAGACCCAGTACTTC
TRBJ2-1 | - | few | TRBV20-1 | CSAPWTYNEQFF | TGCAGTGCTCCGTGGACGTACAATGAGCAGTTCTTC
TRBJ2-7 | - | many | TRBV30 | CAWSIAASYEQYF | TGTGCCTGGAGTATTGCGGCCTCCTACGAGCAGTACTTC
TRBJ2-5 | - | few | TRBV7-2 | CASSLDREKTQYF | TGTGCCAGCAGCTTAGACAGGGAAAAGACCCAGTACTTC
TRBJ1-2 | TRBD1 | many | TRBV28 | CASRHKTGGYGYTF | TGTGCCAGCAGACACAAGACAGGGGGCTATGGCTACACCTTC
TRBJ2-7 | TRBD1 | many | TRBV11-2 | CASSSDSGQSYEQYF | TGTGCCAGCAGCTCTGACTCGGGACAGTCCTACGAGCAGTACTTC
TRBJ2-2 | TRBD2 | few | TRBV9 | CASSVGGSHTGELFF | TGTGCCAGCAGCGTAGGCGGGAGTCACACCGGGGAGCTGTTTTTT
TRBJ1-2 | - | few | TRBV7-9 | CASSFNSDGNYGYTF | TGTGCCAGCAGCTTTAACTCGGACGGAAACTATGGCTACACCTTC